Listed here are 13 T cell receptor beta chains from one sample, sequenced in a study of T-cell reconstitution after alpha-beta-depleted transplantation in children. The TCRbeta library was prepared with unique molecular identifiers. TCRdb called the PCR reads again in MiXCR, with one record for every CDR3 protein. The sample consists of a few thousand distinct CDR3 sequences, roughly 16% of them appearing once. Sequences were derived from PBMCs, mostly from graft donor cells, sampled 180 days after TCRalphabeta/CD19-depleted stem cell transplant. These receptors all stem from a patient aged 2-10 years who had a stem cell transplant for inherited bone marrow failure, so the T cells may come from the graft donor.

The V gene is TRBV30, the J gene TRBJ2-1; the D is unclear. Germline loops: CDR1 GTSNPN, CDR2 SVGIG (reference sequence). The CDR3 runs 13 residues. Trimming cost V 2 bases and J 3 bases, with 8 bases left between them. In DNA, the CDR3 is TGTGCCTGGAGTCCCTATGGCTACAATGAGCAGTTCTTC. Protein product: CAWSPYGYNEQFF.

In this sample, this clonotype turned up many times. The gene calls are TRBV7-2 and TRBJ1-2; tentatively, D is TRBD1 (6 bases). The V gene lost 5 bases and the J gene lost 4 bases, with 17 bases spanning the gap. This CDR3 is 15 amino acids long. Germline V CDR1 and CDR2: SGHTA, FQGNSA. Here the CDR3 reads CASSQLTSTGYGYTF. For the CDR3, the DNA is TGTGCCAGCAGCCAACTCACATCGACAGGCTATGGCTACACCTTC.

This clonotype was observed at least ten times. The rearrangement links TRBV5-1 to TRBJ2-2, with no clear D. V lost 0 bases and J lost 0, with 3 bases in between. From germline, CDR1 is SGHRS and CDR2 YFSETQ. This CDR3 comprises 14 residues. The CDR3: CASSLAPNTGELFF. CDR3 coding DNA: TGCGCCAGCAGCTTGGCCCCGAACACCGGGGAGCTGTTTTTT.

Remarks on this clonotype: One end of the junction is discordant with germline, which a read error may explain. The chain employs TRBV7-7 and TRBJ2-5; 14 nucleotides match TRBD2. The V gene's germline CDR1 is SSHAT and CDR2 FNYEAQ (reference sequence). The CDR3 is made up of 16 amino acids. The CDR3 DNA reads TGTGCTAGCAGCCCTGGACTAGCGGGAGGAGGAGAGACCCAGTACTTC. This gives the protein CASSPGLAGGGETQYF.

This clonotype turned up a few times. This chain joins TRBV28 and TRBJ1-1, with 9 bases aligning to TRBD1. The CDR3 loop spans 15 amino acids. In germline, CDR1 is MDHEN, CDR2 SYDVKM. V was pared by 5 bases and J by 5 bases, with 9 bases of the junction left unmatched. CDR3 bases: TGTGCCAGCAGTCCATGGGACAGGGCGCCGACTGAAGCTTTCTTT. This translates into CASSPWDRAPTEAFF.

Many counts were recorded for this clonotype. The CDR3 protein is CASSQGIDTGELFF. CDR3 sequence (DNA): TGCGCCAGCAGCCAAGGAATTGACACCGGGGAGCTGTTTTTT. V and J are TRBV4-3 and TRBJ2-2; D unresolved. Germline values: CDR1 LGHNA, CDR2 YSLEER. The length of the CDR3 is 14 residues. The V gene lost 1 base and the J gene lost 3 bases, with 6 bases spanning the gap.

This clonotype appeared many times. This CDR3 is CASSHEWLVWKGDQPQHF. In DNA form, the CDR3 reads TGCGCCAGCAGCCATGAATGGCTAGTGTGGAAGGGCGATCAGCCCCAGCATTTT. This chain joins TRBV4-1 and TRBJ1-5; D is undetermined. From germline, CDR1 is MGHRA and CDR2 YSYEKL. V lost 3 bases to trimming and J lost 5 bases, with 23 bases between them. The CDR3 totals 18 residues.

This clonotype was seen ten or more times. This chain uses TRBV5-1 with TRBJ2-2, with 8 bases matching TRBD1. This CDR3 spans 17 amino acids. V shed 1 base, J shed 7 bases, and the junction held 12 bases outside the gene matches. Germline CDR1 reads SGHRS; CDR2 reads YFSETQ. CDR3 region: CASSLPRRTGLIGELFF. The CDR3 coding sequence is TGCGCCAGCAGCTTGCCGAGGAGGACAGGGCTTATCGGGGAGCTGTTTTTT.

This clonotype was found many times. The chain recombines TRBV7-6 with TRBJ2-3; 12 bases fit TRBD1. Germline lookup yields CDR1 SGHVS and CDR2 FNYEAQ. The junction had 2 bases not matched to a gene; V was cut back by 0 bases and J by 4 bases. The CDR3 has 16 amino acids. The CDR3 here is CASSLAGQGASDTQYF. The CDR3 nucleotides are TGTGCCAGCAGCTTAGCGGGACAGGGGGCGTCAGATACGCAGTATTTT.

In regard to this clonotype: It may be a read error: a sequence one base away is much more abundant. This sequence joins TRBV29-1 and TRBJ2-5, with D perhaps TRBD2 (5 bases). The length of the CDR3 is 11 residues. Germline CDR1 reads SQVTM; CDR2 reads ANQGSEA. With 6 bases removed from V and 9 bases from J, the gap between germline ends came to 14 bases. The DNA of the CDR3 is TGCAGCGTGAGGACTCTGAAGGCCCAGTACTTC. This translates into CSVRTLKAQYF. Filled out from reference TRBV29-1 and TRBJ2-5, the complete variable domain reads SAVISQKPSRDICQRGTSLTIQCQVDSQVTMMFWYRQQPGQSLTLIATANQGSEATYESGFVIDKFPISRPNLTFSTLTVSNMSPEDSSIYLCSVRTLKAQYFGPGTRLLVL.

This clonotype has at least ten counts. The chain combines TRBV6-2 or TRBV6-3 with TRBJ2-5, with D unresolved. The CDR3 is 13 residues long. Germline CDR1 reads MNHEY; CDR2 reads SVGEGT. V was pared by 6 bases and J by 3 bases, with 11 bases between. For the CDR3, the DNA is TGTGCCAGCAGACAGAGCTCGAAAGAGACCCAGTACTTC. Its translation is CASRQSSKETQYF.

This clonotype was seen ten or more times. V and J are TRBV4-2 and TRBJ2-3; 9 bases match TRBD2. The CDR3 is made up of 16 amino acids. J gave up 7 bases and V 0 bases, and 8 bases lay outside the gene matches. CDR1 is LGHNA, CDR2 YNFKEQ, per germline. The CDR3 spells CASSQDPAGGSYTQYF. The CDR3 bases are TGTGCCAGCAGCCAAGATCCAGCGGGAGGATCGTATACGCAGTATTTT.

This clonotype was counted at least ten times. The chain links TRBV4-2 to TRBJ2-1, with 7 bases identical to TRBD2. CDR1 and CDR2 from the germline V gene are LGHNA and YNFKEQ. Trimming at V came to 2 bases and at J to 6 bases, leaving 7 bases not matched to a gene. This CDR3 spans 15 amino acids. CDR3 coding DNA: TGTGCCAGCAGCCAACTAGCGGCCACGAGCAATGAGCAGTTCTTC. Protein: CASSQLAATSNEQFF.